This T cell receptor delta chain was found in a study of gamma-delta T cells after stem cell transplantation. This clone has a handful of counts. A read error is possible here, since a much larger clone lies one base away. Other DNA sequences in this specimen translate into the identical CDR3. TCRdb re-analyzed the RT-PCR reads via CATT. The sample records some 2,000 delta-chain clones, 0.33% being singletons. Sample: gamma-delta T cells. The receptor was derived from a human donor. It is not recorded whose cells these are; they may come from a transplant donor.

Here the CDR3 reads CACDTVLSSQLGAWSGRKLIF. The CDR3 nucleotides read TGTGCCTGTGACACCGTCCTGTCCTCCCAACTAGGGGCCTGGAGTGGGAGGAAACTCATCTTT. The genes are TRDV2 and TRDJ1; D gene unclear. The germline CDR1 and CDR2 sequences are GEAIGNYY and EKD. Trimming left V 0 bases short and J 8 bases short, with 36 bases between. The CDR3 has 21 residues.